This TCR beta chain was profiled in a study of breast tumors, draining lymph nodes, adjacent tissues. TCRdb re-derived calls from the multiplex PCR reads in MiXCR, one entry per CDR3 protein. The sample contains about 17,000 distinct CDR3 sequences, over 55% of which appear only once. This receptor was taken from a female donor with breast cancer. Some clones in this sample may be carry-over from other donors' samples. The sample consisted of tumor-adjacent breast tissue.

The CDR3 loop is CASSPTNSPLHF. The DNA of the CDR3 is TGTGCCAGCAGCCCTACTAATTCACCCCTCCACTTT. The V call is TRBV7-2, the J call TRBJ1-6; D gene ambiguous. Deletions cut 5 bases from V and 6 bases from J, with 5 bases between. The CDR3 has 12 residues. Germline V lookup: CDR1 SGHTA, CDR2 FQGNSA.